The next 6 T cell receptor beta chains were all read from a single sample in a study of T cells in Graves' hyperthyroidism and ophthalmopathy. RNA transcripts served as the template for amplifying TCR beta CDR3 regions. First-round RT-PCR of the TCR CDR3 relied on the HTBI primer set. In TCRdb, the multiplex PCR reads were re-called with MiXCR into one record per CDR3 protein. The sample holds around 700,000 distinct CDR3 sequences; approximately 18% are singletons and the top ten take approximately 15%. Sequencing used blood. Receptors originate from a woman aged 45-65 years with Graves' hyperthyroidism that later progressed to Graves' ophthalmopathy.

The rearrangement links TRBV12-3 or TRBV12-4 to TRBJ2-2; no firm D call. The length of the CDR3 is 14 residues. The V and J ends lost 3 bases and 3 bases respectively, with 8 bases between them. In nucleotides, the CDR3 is TGTGCCAGCAGTTTGAGGCTTTACACCGGGGAGCTGTTTTTT. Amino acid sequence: CASSLRLYTGELFF.

CDR3 protein: CASSLGNGQETQYF. In DNA, the CDR3 is TGTGCCAGCAGCTTAGGTAACGGACAAGAGACCCAGTACTTC. The chain is built from TRBV11-3 and TRBJ2-5; the D is unclear. V lost 1 base and J 2 bases, leaving 8 bases between the germline ends. The CDR3 is made up of 14 amino acids. The germline V gene has CDR1 SGHNT and CDR2 YENEEA.

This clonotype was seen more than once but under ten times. The CDR3 is CASSQDVSNEQFF. The CDR3 coding sequence is TGCGCCAGCAGCCAAGATGTGAGCAATGAGCAGTTCTTC. The rearrangement joins TRBV4-1 to TRBJ2-1; D uncertain. The CDR3 has 13 residues. The germline V and J ends were trimmed by 0 bases and 6 bases, with 6 bases remaining between them. The germline gives CDR1 MGHRA, CDR2 YSYEKL.

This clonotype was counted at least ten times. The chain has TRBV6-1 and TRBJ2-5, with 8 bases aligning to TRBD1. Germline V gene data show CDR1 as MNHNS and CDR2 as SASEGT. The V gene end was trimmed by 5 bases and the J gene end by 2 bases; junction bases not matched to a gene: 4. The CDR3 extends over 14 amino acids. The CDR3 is CASSQGDRQETQYF. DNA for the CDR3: TGTGCCAGCAGTCAGGGGGACAGGCAAGAGACCCAGTACTTC.

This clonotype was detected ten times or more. The CDR3 DNA reads TGTGCCAGCAGGCCGACAGGGCCTTATGGCTACACCTTC. This codes for CASRPTGPYGYTF. This rearrangement joins TRBV2 to TRBJ1-2; TRBD1 aligns across 7 bases. V dropped 6 bases and J dropped 5; count of bases not matched to a gene: 6. CDR1 is SNHLY and CDR2 is FYNNEI in the germline V gene. This CDR3 is built from 13 residues.

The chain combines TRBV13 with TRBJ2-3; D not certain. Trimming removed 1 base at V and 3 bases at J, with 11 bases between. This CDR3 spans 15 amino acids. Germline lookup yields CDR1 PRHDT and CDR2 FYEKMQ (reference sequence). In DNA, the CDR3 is TGTGCCAGCAGCTTAGAACCTCAAGTTACAGATACGCAGTATTTT. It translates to CASSLEPQVTDTQYF.